This T cell receptor (beta chain) comes out of a study of shared clonotypes between healthy human individuals. A word on this clone: Its specificity is unknown.

General study results and limits: Generation probabilities of non-shared clonotypes were lower (relative to those shared by all four donors).

The V gene lost 5 bases and the J gene lost 3 bases, with 16 bases spanning the gap. Germline CDR1 reads MDHEN; CDR2 reads SYDVKM. The CDR3 contains 15 residues. The method was immunoSEQ multiplex PCR; TCRdb's version includes in-frame clones alone and lacks a portion of them. This sample has a few million clones, with 85% to 95% found just once. The receptor comes from a man between 18 and 29 years old in good health. Source material: naive CD4+ T cells sorted from blood. Subset denoted: CD45RA+ positively selected. The V gene is TRBV28, the J gene TRBJ1-2, with D uncertain. In DNA form, the CDR3 reads TGTGCCAGCAGTCCCGCAGTAGGAGATTACTATGGCTACACCTTC. It specifies CASSPAVGDYYGYTF.